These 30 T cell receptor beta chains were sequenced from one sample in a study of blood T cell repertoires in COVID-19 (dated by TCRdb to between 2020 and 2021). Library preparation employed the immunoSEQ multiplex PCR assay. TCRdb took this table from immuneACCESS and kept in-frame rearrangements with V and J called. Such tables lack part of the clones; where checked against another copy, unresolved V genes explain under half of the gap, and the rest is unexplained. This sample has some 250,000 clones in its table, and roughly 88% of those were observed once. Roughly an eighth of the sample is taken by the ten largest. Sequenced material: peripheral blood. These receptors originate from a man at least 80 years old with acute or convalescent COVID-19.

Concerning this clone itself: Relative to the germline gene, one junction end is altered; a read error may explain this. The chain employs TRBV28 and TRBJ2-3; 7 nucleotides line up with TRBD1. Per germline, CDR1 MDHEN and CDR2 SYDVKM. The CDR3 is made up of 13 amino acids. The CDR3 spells CASIEQGQISLNF. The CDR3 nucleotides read TGTGCCAGCATCGAACAGGGACAGATAAGTTTGAATTTT.

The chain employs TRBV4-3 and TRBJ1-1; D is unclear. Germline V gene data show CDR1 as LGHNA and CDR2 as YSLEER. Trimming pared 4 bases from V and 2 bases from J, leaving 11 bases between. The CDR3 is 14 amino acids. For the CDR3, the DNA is TGCGCCAGCAGCCTTACAGTTTCCAACACTGAAGCTTTCTTT. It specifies CASSLTVSNTEAFF.

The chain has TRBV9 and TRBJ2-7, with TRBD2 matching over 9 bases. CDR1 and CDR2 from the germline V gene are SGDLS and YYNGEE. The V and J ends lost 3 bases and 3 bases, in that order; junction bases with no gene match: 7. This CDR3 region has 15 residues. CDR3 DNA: TGTGCCAGCAGCGAGGGGAGCGGGGGGAACTACGAGCAGTACTTC. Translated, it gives CASSEGSGGNYEQYF.

The DNA for the CDR3 is TGTGCCAGCAGCTCCGGTACCCCGCGGACAGGGTCGTTCTTC. This translates into CASSSGTPRTGSFF. The genes are TRBV7-2 and TRBJ2-1; the match to TRBD1 covers 8 bases. Germline lookup yields CDR1 SGHTA and CDR2 FQGNSA. The length of the CDR3 is 14 residues. J gave up 15 bases and V 4 bases, and 14 bases lay outside the gene matches.

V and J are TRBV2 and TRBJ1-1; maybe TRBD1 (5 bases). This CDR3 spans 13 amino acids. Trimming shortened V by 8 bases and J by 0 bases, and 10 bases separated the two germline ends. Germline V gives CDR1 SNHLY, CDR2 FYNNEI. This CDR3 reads CASAGDMNTEAFF. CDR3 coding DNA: TGTGCCAGCGCGGGGGATATGAACACTGAAGCTTTCTTT.

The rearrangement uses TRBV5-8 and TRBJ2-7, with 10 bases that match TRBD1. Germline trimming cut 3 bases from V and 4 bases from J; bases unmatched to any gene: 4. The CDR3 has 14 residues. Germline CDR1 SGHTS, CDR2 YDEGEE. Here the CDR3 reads CASSWTGGTYEQYF. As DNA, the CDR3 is TGTGCCAGCAGCTGGACAGGGGGGACGTACGAGCAGTACTTC.

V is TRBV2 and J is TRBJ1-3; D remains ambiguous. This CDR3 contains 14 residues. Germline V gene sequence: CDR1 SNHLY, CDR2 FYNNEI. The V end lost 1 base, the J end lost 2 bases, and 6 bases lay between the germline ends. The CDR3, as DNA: TGTGCCAGCAGTGAAGGCGGAACTGGAAACACCATATATTTT. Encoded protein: CASSEGGTGNTIYF.

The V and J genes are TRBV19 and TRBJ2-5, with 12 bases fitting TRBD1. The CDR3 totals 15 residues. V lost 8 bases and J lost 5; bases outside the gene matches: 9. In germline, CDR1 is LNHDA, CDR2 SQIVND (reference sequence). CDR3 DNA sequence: TGTGCCAGTGCCGGGACAGGGGGCTATGGGGAGACCCAGTACTTC. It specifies CASAGTGGYGETQYF.

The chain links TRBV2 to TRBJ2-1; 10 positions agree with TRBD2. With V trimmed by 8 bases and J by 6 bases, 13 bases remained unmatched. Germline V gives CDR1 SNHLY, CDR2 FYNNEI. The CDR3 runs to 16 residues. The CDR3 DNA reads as TGTGCCAGCGCTGGGGGCGCCCTAGCGGGAGTCAATGAGCAGTTCTTC. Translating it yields CASAGGALAGVNEQFF.

In DNA, the CDR3 is TGTGCCAGCAGCACGCTAGCGGGGGGGAATGAGCAGTTCTTC. Protein sequence: CASSTLAGGNEQFF. The V call is TRBV11-2, the J call TRBJ2-1; TRBD2 agrees at 12 bases. The CDR3 spans 14 residues. V lost 5 bases, J lost 7 bases, and 3 bases stayed unmatched. Looked up from germline, CDR1 is SGHAT and CDR2 is FQNNGV.

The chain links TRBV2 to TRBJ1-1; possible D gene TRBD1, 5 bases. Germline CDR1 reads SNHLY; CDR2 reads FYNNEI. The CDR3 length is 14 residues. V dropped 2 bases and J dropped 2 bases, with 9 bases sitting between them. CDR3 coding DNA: TGTGCCAGCAGTGAATGGAGGGGAAACACTGAAGCTTTCTTT. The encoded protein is CASSEWRGNTEAFF.

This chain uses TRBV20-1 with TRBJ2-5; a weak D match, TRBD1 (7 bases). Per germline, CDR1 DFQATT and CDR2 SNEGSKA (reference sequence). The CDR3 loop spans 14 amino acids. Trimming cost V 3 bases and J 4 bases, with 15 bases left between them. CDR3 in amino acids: CSASRGTVRETQYF. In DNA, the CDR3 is TGCAGTGCTAGTCGCGGGACAGTCAGAGAGACCCAGTACTTC.

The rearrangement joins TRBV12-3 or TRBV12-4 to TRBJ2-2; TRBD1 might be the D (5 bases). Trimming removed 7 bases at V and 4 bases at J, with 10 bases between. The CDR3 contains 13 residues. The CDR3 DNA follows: TGTGCCAGCACGCCAGGGCTCACCGGGGAGCTGTTTTTT. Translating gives CASTPGLTGELFF.

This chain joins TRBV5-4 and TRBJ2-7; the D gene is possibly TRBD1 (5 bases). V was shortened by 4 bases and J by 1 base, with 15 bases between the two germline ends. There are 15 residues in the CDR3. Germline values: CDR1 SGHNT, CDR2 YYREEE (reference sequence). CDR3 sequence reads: CASSKELRQSYEQYF. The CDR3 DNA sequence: TGTGCCAGCAGCAAGGAACTAAGACAGTCCTACGAGCAGTACTTC.

The CDR3 nucleotides are TGTGCCACCAGCACGTCCGACAGGGGGCGGACTGAAGCTTTCTTT. The encoded protein is CATSTSDRGRTEAFF. V gene TRBV15 combines with J gene TRBJ1-1, with 10 bases lining up with TRBD1. The CDR3 is 15 amino acids. Trimming at V came to 4 bases and at J to 5 bases, leaving 7 bases not matched to a gene. CDR1 and CDR2 from the germline V gene are LNHNV and YYDKDF (reference sequence). Looking up the rest from reference TRBV15 and TRBJ1-1 gives the full variable domain: DAMVIQNPRYQVTQFGKPVTLSCSQTLNHNVMYWYQQKSSQAPKLLFHYYDKDFNNEADTPDNFQSRRPNTSFCFLDIRSPGLGDTAMYLCATSTSDRGRTEAFFGQGTRLTVV.

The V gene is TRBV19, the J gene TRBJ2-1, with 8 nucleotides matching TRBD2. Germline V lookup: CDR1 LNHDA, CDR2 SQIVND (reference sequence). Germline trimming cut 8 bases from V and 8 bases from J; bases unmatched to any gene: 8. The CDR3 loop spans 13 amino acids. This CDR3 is CASAAGAGDEQFF. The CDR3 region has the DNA TGTGCCAGTGCAGCGGGAGCGGGTGATGAGCAGTTCTTC.

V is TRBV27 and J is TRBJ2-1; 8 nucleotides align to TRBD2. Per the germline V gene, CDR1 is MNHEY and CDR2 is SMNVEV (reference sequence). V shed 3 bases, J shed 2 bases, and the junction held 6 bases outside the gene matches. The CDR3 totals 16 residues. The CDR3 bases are TGTGCCAGCAGTTTGACCGGGGGGGCCCCCTACAATGAGCAGTTCTTC. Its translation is CASSLTGGAPYNEQFF.

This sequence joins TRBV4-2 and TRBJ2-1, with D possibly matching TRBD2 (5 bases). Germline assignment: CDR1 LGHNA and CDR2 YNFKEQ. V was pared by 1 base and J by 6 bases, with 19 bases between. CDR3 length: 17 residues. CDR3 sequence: CASSQVPVSLRGNEQFF. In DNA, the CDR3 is TGTGCCAGCAGCCAAGTCCCTGTTTCGCTCCGGGGCAATGAGCAGTTCTTC.

In DNA, the CDR3 is TGTGCCATCAGTGAGTCATGGGACAGCCAGACTGAAGCTTTCTTT. This gives the protein CAISESWDSQTEAFF. This chain links TRBV10-3 with TRBJ1-1; 7 bases match TRBD1. Trimming at V came to 0 bases and at J to 5 bases, leaving 6 bases not matched to a gene. Germline V gene sequence: CDR1 ENHRY, CDR2 SYGVKD. This CDR3 has 15 residues.

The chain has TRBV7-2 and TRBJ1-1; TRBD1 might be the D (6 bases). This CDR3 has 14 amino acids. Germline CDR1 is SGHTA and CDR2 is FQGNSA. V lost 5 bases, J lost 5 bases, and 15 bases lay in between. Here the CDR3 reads CASSPQGLGTEAFF. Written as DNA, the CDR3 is TGTGCCAGCAGCCCCCAGGGGCTGGGGACTGAAGCTTTCTTT. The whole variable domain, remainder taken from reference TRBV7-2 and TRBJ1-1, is GAGVSQSPSNKVTEKGKDVELRCDPISGHTALYWYRQSLGQGLEFLIYFQGNSAPDKSGLPSDRFSAERTGGSVSTLTIQRTQQEDSAVYLCASSPQGLGTEAFFGQGTRLTVV.

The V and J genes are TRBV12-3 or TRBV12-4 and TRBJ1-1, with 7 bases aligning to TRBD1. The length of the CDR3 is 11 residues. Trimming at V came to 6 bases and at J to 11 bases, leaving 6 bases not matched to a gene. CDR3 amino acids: CASSQTGEAFF. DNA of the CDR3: TGTGCCAGCAGCCAAACAGGGGAGGCTTTCTTT.

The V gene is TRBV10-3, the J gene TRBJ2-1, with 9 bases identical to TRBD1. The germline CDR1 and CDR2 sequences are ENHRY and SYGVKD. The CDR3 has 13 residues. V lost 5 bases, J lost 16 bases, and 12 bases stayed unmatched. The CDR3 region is CAISPTERGQGFF. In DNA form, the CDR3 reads TGTGCCATCAGTCCGACCGAACGGGGACAGGGATTCTTC.

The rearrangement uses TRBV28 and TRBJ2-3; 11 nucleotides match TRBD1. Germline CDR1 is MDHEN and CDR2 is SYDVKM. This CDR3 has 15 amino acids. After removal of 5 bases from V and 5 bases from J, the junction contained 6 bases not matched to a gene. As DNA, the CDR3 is TGTGCCAGCAGTCCTGTGGGACAGGGGGGAGATACGCAGTATTTT. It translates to CASSPVGQGGDTQYF.

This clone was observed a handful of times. The CDR3 coding sequence is TGTGCCAGCAGTTACTCGAGAGGCCCTGGGGGACAGGGGCGTAACGAGCAGTACTTC. Its translation is CASSYSRGPGGQGRNEQYF. The rearrangement uses TRBV6-2 or TRBV6-3 and TRBJ2-7; TRBD1 agrees at 10 bases. The CDR3 loop spans 19 amino acids. With 0 bases clipped from V and 5 bases from J, the junction kept 16 bases outside the gene matches. The germline V gene has CDR1 MNHEY and CDR2 SVGEGT.

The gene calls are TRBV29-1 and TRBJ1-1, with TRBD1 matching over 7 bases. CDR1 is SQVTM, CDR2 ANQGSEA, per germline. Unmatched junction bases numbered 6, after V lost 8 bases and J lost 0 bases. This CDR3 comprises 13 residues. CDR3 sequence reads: CSSTTGMNTEAFF. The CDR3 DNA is TGCAGCTCGACGACAGGGATGAACACTGAAGCTTTCTTT.

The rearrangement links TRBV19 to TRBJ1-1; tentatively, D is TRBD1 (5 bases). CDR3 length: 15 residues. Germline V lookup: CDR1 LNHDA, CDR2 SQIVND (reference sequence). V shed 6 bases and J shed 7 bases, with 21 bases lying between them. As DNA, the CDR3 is TGTGCCAGTAGGCGATGGGCAGGGAGCGGGGATGAAGCTTTCTTT. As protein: CASRRWAGSGDEAFF.

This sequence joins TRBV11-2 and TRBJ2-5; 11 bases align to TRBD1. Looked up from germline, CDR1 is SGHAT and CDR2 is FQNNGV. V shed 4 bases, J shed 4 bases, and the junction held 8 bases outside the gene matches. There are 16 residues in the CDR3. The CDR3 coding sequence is TGTGCCAGCAGCTCCCAACTGGGACAGGGGGGAGAGACCCAGTACTTC. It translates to CASSSQLGQGGETQYF.

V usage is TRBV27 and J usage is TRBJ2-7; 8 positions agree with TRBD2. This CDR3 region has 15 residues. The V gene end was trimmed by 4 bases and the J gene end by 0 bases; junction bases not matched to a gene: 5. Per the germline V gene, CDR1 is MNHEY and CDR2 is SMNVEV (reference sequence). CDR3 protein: CASSYTSGSSYEQYF. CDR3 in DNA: TGTGCCAGCAGTTATACTAGCGGAAGCTCCTACGAGCAGTACTTC.

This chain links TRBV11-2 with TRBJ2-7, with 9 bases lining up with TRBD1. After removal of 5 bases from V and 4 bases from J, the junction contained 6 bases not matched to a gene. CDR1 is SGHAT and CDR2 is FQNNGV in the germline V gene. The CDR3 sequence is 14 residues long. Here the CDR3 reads CASSRGTGIYEQYF. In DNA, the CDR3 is TGTGCCAGCAGCCGAGGGACAGGGATATACGAGCAGTACTTC.

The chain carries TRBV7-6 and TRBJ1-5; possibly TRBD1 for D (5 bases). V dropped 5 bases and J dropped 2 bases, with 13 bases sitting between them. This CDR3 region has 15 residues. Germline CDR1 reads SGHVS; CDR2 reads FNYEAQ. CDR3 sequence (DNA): TGTGCCAGCAGCGTCGGACATGGTGGCAATCAGCCCCAGCATTTT. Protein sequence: CASSVGHGGNQPQHF.